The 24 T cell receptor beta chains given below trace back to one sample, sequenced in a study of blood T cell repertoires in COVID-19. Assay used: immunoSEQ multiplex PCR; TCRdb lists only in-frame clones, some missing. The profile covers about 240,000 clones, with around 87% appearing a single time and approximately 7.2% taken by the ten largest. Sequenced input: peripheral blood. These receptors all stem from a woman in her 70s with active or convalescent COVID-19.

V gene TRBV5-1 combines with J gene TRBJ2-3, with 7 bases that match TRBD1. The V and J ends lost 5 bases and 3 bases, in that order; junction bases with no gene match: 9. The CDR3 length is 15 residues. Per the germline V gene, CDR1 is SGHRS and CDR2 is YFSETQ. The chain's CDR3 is CASSVLGQNTDTQYF. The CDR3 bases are TGCGCCAGCAGTGTTTTGGGACAGAATACAGATACGCAGTATTTT.

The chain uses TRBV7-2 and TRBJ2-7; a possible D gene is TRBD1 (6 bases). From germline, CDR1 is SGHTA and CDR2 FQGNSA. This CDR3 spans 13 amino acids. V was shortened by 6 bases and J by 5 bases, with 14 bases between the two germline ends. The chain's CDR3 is CASRRNRDHEQYF. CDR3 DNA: TGTGCCAGCAGACGGAACAGGGACCACGAGCAGTACTTC.

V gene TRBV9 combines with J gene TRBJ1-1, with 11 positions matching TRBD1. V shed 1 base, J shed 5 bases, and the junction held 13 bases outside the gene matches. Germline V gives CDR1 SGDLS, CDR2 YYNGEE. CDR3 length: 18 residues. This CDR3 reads CASSVTFQDRGPGTEAFF. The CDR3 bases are TGTGCCAGCAGCGTAACCTTTCAGGACAGGGGGCCGGGTACTGAAGCTTTCTTT.

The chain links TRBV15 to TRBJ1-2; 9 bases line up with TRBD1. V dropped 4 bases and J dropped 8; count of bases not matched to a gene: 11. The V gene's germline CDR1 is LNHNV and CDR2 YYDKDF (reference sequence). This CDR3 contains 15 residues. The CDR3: CATSKTVGQGSGYTF. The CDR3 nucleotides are TGTGCCACCAGCAAAACGGTTGGACAGGGGTCCGGCTACACCTTC.

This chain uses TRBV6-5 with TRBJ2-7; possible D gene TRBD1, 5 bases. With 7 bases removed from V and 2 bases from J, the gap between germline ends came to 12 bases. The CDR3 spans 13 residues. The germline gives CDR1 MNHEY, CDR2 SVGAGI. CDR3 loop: CASKSEQAYEQYF. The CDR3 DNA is TGTGCCAGCAAAAGCGAACAGGCCTACGAGCAGTACTTC.

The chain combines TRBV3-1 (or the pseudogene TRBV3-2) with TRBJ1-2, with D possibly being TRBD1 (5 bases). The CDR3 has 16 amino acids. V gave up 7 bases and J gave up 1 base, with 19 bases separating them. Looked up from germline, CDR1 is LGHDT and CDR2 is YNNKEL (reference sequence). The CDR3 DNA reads TGTGCCAGCAACCCGGGACTAGGGTTAAGTAACTATGGCTACACCTTC. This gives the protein CASNPGLGLSNYGYTF.

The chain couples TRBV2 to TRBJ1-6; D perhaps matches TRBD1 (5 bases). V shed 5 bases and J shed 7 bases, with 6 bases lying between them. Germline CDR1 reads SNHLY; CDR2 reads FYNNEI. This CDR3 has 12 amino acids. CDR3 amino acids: CASSHRNSPLHF. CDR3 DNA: TGTGCCAGCAGTCACAGGAATTCACCCCTCCACTTT.

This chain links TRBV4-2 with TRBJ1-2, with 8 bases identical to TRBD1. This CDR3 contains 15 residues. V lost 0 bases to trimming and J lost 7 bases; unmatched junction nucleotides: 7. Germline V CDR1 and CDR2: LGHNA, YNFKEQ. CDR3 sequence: CASSQDGDRNIGYTF. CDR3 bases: TGTGCCAGCAGCCAAGATGGGGACAGGAATATTGGCTACACCTTC.

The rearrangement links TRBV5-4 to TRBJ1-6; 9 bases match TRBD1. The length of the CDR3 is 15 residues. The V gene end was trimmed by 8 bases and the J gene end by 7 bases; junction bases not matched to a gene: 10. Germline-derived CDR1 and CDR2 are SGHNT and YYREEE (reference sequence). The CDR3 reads CASTGGAYGNSPLHF. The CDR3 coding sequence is TGTGCCAGTACAGGGGGCGCCTATGGGAATTCACCCCTCCACTTT.

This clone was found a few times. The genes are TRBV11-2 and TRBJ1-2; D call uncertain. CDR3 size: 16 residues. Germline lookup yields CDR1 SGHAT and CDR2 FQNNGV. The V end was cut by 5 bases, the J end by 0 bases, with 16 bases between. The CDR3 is CASSLVRRVANYGYTF. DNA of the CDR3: TGTGCCAGCAGCCTGGTGAGGCGCGTAGCTAACTATGGCTACACCTTC.

The CDR3 DNA reads as TGTGCCAGCAGCCTTGGGAGGCTGAAATATGGCTACACCTTC. It translates to CASSLGRLKYGYTF. The chain couples TRBV5-6 to TRBJ1-2; no clear D gene. Trimming pared 4 bases from V and 5 bases from J, leaving 15 bases between. Germline CDR1 is SGHDT and CDR2 is YYEEEE. The CDR3 sequence is 14 residues long.

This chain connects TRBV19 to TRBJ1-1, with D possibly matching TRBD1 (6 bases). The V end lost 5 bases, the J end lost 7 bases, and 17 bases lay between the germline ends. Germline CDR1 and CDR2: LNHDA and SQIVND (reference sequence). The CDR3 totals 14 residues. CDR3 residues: CASSSRQALGEAFF. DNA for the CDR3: TGTGCCAGTAGTTCCCGACAGGCTCTTGGTGAAGCTTTCTTT.

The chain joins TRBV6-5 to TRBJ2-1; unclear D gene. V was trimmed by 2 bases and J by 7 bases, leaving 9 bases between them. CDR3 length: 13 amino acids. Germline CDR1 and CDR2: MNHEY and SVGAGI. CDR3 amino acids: CASSYEAGNEQFF. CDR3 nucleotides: TGTGCCAGCAGTTACGAGGCCGGGAATGAGCAGTTCTTC.

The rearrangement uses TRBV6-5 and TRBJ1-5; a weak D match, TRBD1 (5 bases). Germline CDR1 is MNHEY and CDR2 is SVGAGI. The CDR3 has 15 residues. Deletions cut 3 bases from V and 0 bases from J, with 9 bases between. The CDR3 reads CASSYRGYSNQPQHF. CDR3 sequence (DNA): TGTGCCAGCAGTTATAGGGGTTATAGCAATCAGCCCCAGCATTTT.

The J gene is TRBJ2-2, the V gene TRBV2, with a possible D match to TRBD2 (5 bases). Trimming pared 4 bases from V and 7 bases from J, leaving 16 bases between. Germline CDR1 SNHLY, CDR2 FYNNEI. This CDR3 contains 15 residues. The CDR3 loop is CASSGTMRVGGELFF. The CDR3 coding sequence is TGTGCCAGCAGTGGGACCATGAGGGTCGGCGGGGAGCTGTTTTTT.

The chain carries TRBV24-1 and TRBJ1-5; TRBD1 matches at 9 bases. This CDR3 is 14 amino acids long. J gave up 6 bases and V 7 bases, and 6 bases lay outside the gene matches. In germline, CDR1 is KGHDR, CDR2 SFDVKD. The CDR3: CATSGQGIGQPQHF. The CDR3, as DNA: TGTGCCACCAGCGGACAGGGGATCGGTCAGCCCCAGCATTTT.

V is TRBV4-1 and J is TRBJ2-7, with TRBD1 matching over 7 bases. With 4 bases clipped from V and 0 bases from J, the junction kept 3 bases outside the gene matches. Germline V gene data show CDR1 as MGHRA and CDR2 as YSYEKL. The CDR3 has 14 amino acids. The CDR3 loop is CASSRTGDSYEQYF. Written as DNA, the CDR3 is TGCGCCAGCAGCCGCACAGGGGACTCCTACGAGCAGTACTTC.

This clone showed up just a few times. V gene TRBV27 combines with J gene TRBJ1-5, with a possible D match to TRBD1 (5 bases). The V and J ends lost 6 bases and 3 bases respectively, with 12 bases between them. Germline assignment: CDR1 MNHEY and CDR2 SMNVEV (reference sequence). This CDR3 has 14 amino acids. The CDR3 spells CASRAGTLNQPQHF. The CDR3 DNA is TGTGCCAGCAGGGCGGGGACCCTCAATCAGCCCCAGCATTTT.

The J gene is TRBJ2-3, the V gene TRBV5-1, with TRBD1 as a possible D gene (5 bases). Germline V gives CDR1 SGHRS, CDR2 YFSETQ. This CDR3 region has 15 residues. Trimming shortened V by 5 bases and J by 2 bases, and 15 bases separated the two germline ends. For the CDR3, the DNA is TGCGCCAGCAGGGGGCGGTTACTCCTCACAGATACGCAGTATTTT. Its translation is CASRGRLLLTDTQYF.

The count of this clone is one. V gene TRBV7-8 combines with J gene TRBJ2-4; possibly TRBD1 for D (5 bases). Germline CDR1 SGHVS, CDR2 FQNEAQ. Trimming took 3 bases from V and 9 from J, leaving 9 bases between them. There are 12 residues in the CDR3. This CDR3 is CASSFIRGIQYF. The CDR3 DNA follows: TGTGCCAGCAGCTTTATAAGGGGCATTCAGTACTTC.

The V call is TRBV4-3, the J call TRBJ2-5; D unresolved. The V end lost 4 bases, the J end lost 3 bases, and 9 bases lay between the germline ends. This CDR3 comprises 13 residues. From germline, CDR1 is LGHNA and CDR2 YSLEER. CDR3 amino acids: CASSPAVEETQYF. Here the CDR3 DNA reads TGCGCCAGCAGCCCCGCGGTTGAAGAGACCCAGTACTTC.

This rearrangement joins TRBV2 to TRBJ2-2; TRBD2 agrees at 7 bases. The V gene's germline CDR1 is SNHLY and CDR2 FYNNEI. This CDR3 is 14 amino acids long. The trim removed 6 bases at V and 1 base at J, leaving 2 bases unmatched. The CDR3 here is CASRVAGNTGELFF. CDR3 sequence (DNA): TGTGCCAGCAGGGTAGCGGGGAACACCGGGGAGCTGTTTTTT.

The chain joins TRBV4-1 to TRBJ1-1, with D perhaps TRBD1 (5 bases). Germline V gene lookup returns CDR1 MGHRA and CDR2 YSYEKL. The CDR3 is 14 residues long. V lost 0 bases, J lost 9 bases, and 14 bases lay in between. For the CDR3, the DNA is TGCGCCAGCAGCCAAGAGGGGCGGGGAGGGCAAGCTTTCTTT. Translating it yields CASSQEGRGGQAFF.

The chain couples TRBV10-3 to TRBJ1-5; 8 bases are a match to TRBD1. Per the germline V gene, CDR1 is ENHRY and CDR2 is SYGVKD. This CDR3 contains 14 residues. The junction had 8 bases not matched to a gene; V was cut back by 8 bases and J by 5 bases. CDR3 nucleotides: TGTGCCATCTCGACAGGGGCAATCGATCAGCCCCAGCATTTT. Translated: CAISTGAIDQPQHF.